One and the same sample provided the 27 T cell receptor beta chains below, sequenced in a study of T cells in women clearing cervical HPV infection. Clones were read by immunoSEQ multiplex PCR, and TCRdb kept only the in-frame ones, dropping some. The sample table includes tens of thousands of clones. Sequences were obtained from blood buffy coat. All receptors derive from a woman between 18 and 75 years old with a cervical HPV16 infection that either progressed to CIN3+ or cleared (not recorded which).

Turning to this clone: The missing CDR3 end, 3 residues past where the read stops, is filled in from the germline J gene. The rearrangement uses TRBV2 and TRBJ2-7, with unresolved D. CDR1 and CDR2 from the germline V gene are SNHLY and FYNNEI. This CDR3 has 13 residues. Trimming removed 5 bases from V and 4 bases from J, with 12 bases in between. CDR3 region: CASSPEWAYEQYF. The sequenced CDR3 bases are TGTGCCAGCAGTCCTGAGTGGGCTTACGAG. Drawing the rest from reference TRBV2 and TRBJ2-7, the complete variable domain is EPEVTQTPSHQVTQMGQEVILRCVPISNHLYFYWYRQILGQKVEFLVSFYNNEISEKSEIFDDQFSVERPDGSNFTLKIRSTKLEDSAMYFCASSPEWAYEQYFGPGTRLTVT.

The sequenced CDR3 bases are TGTGCCAGTAGTCGTCTTGACAGGGAGGCTTCACCC. Residues: CASSRLDREASP. The full CDR3 sequence reads CASSRLDREASPLHF. This chain joins TRBV19 and TRBJ1-6; the match to TRBD1 covers 7 bases. The missing CDR3 end, 3 residues past where the read stops, is filled in from the germline J gene. CDR3 size: 15 residues. With V trimmed by 5 bases and J by 9 bases, 10 bases remained unmatched. Germline V gene data show CDR1 as LNHDA and CDR2 as SQIVND (reference sequence).

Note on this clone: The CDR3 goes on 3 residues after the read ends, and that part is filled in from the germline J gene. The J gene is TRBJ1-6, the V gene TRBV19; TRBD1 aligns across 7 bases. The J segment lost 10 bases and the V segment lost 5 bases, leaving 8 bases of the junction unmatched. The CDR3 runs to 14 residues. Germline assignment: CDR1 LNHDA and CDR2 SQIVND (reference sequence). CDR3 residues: CASSLGTDGSPLHF. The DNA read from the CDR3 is TGTGCCAGTAGTTTGGGGACAGATGGATCACCC.

CDR3 amino acids: CASSETEGNTIYF. Partial CDR3 DNA: TGCGCCAGCAGTGAGACGGAGGGGAACACC. The V and J genes are TRBV10-2 and TRBJ1-3, with TRBD1 as a possible D gene (5 bases). The CDR3 end is not reached by the read, which stops 3 residues before it; the germline J gene fills it in. This CDR3 contains 13 residues. Per germline, CDR1 WSHSY and CDR2 SAAADI. V was shortened by 2 bases and J by 7 bases, with 9 bases between the two germline ends.

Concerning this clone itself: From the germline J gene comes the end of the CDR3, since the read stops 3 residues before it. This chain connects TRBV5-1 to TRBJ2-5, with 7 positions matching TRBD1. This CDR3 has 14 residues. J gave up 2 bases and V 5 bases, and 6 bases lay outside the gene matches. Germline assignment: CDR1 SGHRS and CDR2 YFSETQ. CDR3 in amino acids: CASRRGPQQETQYF. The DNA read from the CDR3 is TGCGCCAGCAGGAGGGGGCCCCAACAAGAGACC. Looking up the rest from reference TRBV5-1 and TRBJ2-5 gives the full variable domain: KAGVTQTPRYLIKTRGQQVTLSCSPISGHRSVSWYQQTPGQGLQFLFEYFSETQRNKGNFPGRFSGRQFSNSRSEMNVSTLELGDSALYLCASRRGPQQETQYFGPGTRLLVL.

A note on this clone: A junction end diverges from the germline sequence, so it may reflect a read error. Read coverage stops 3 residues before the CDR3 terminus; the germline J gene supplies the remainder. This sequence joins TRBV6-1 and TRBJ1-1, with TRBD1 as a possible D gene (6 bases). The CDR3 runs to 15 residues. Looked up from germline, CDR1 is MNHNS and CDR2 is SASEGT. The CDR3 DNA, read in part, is TGTGCCAGCATTGAAATGGGGGGGGCGGGAACTGAA. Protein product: CASIEMGGAGTE. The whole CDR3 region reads CASIEMGGAGTEAFF.

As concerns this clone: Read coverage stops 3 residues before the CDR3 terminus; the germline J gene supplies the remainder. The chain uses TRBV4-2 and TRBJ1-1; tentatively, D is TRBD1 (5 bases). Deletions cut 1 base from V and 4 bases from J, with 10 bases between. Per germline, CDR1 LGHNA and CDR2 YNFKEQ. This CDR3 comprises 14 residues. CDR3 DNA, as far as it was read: TGTGCCAGCAGCCAAGGGCAGGGTGCCACTGAA. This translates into CASSQGQGATE. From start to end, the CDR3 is CASSQGQGATEAFF.

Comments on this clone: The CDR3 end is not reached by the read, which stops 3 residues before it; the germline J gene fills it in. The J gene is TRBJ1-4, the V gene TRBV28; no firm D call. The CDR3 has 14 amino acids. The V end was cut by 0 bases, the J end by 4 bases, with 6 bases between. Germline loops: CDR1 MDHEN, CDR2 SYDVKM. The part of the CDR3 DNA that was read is TGTGCCAGCAGTTTATGGCAGAATAATGAAAAA. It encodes CASSLWQNNEK. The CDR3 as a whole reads CASSLWQNNEKLFF.

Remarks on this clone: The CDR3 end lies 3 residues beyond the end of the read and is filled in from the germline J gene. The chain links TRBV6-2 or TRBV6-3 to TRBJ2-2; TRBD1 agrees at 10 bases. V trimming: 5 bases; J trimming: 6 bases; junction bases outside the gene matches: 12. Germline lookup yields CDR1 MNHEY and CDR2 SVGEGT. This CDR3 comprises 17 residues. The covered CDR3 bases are TGTGCCAGCAGTATCCCGGGACAGGGGATTGGCGCCGGGGAG. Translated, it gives CASSIPGQGIGAGE. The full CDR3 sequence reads CASSIPGQGIGAGELFF.

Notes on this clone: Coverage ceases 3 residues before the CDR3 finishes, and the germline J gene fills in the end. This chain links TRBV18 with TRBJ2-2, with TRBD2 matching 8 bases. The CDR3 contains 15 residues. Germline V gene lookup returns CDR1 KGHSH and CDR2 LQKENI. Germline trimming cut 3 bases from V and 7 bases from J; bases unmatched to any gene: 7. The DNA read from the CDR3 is TGTGCCAGCTCACCTCCGGGACTAGGCTACGGGGAG. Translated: CASSPPGLGYGE. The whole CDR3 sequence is CASSPPGLGYGELFF.

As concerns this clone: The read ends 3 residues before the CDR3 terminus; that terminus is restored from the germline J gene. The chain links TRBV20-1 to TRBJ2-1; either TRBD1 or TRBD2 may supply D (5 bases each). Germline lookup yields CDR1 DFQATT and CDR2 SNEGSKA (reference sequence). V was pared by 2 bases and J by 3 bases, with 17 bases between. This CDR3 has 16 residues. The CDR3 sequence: CSARKRGTGGYNEQFF. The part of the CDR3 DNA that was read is TGCAGTGCTAGAAAAAGAGGAACAGGAGGCTACAATGAG.

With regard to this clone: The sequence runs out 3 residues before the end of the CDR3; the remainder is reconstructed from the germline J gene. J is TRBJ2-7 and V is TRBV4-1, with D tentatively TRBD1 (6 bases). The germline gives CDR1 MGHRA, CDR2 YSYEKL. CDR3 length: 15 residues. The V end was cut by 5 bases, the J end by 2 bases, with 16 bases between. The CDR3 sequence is CASSAIRDNAYEQYF. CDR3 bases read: TGCGCCAGCAGCGCCATTCGGGACAATGCCTACGAG.

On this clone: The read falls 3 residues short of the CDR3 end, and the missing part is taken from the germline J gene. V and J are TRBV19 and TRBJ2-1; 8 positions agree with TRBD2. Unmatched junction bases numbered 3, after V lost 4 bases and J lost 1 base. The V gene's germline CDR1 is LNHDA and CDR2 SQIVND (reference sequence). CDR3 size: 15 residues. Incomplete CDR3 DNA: TGTGCCAGTAGTACTAGCGGGTCGTCCTACAATGAG. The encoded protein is CASSTSGSSYNE. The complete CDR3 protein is CASSTSGSSYNEQFF.

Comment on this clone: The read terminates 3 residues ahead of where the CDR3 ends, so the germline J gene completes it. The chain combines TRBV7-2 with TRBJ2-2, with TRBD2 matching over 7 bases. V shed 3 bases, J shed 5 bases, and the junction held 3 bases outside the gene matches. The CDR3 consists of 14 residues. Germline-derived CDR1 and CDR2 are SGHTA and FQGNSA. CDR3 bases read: TGTGCCAGCAGCTTGGGACTACAAACCGGGGAG. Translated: CASSLGLQTGE. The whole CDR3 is CASSLGLQTGELFF.

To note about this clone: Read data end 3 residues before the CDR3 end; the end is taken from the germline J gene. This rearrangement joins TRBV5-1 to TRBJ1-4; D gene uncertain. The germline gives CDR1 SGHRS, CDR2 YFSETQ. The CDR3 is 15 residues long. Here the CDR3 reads CASSLVGFENSPLFF. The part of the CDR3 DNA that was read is TGCGCCAGCAGCTTGGTAGGGTTTGAGAATTCACCA.

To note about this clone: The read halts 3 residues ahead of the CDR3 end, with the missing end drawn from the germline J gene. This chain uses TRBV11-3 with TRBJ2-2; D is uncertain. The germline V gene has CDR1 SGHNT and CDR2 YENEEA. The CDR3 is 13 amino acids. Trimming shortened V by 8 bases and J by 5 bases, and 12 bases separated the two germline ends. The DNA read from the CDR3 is TGTGCCAGCTCTGCTATACGAACCGGGGAG. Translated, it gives CASSAIRTGE. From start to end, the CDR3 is CASSAIRTGELFF.

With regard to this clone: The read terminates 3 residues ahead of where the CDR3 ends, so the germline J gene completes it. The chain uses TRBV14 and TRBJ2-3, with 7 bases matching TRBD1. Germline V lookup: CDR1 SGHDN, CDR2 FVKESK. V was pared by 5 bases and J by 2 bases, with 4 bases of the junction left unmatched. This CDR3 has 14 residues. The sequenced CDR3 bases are TGTGCCAGCAGCACCGGGACAGTCACAGATACG. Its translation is CASSTGTVTDT. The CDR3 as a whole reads CASSTGTVTDTQYF.

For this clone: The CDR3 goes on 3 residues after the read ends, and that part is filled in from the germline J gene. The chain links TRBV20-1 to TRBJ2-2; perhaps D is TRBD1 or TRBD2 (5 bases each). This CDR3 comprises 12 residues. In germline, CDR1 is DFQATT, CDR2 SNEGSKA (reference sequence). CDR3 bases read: TGCAGTGCTACACAAAGAGGGGAAAAG. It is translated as CSATQRGEK. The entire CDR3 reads CSATQRGEKLFF.

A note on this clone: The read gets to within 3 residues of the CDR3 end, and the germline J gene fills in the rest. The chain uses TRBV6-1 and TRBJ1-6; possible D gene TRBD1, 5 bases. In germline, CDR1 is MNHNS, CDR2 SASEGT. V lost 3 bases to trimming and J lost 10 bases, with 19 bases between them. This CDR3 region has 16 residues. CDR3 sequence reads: CASSEWGLSSGSPLHF. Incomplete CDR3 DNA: TGTGCCAGCAGTGAGTGGGGACTTAGTTCGGGATCACCC.

CDR3 DNA, as far as it was read: TGTGCCAGCAGTGACGATTCGGGACACTCCTACGAC. Protein sequence: CASSDDSGHSYD. The entire CDR3 protein reads CASSDDSGHSYDYTF. V is TRBV6-2 or TRBV6-3 and J is TRBJ1-2, with D perhaps matching TRBD1 (6 bases). The CDR3 extends 3 residues past the end of the read, so its final part is completed from the germline J gene. CDR3 size: 15 residues. Germline V lookup: CDR1 MNHEY, CDR2 SVGEGT.

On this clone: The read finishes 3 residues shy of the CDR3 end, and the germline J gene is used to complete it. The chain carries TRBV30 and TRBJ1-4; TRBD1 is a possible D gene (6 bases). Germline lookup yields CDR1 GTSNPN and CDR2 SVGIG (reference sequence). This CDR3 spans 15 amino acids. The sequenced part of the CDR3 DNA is TGTGCCTGGAGTGCGGACAGATCATCTAATTCACCA. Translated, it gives CAWSADRSSNSP. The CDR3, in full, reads CAWSADRSSNSPLFF.

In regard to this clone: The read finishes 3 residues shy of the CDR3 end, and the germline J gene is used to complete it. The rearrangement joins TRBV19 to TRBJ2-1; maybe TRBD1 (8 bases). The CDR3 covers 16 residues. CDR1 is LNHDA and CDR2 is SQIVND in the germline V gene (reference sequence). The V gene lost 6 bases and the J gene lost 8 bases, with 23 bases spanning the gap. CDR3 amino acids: CASSHWGGQVIDEQFF. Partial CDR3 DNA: TGTGCCAGTAGCCACTGGGGGGGACAGGTGATCGATGAG.

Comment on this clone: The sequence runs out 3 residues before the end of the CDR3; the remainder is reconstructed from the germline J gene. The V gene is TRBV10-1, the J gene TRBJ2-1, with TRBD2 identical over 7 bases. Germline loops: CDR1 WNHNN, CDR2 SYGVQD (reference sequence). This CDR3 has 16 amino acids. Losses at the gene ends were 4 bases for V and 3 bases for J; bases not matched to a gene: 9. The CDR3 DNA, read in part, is TGCGCCAGCAGTGGTTTCGGCGGGAGTTTCTACAATGAG. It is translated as CASSGFGGSFYNE. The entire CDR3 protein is CASSGFGGSFYNEQFF.

The CDR3 spells CASSVAGGSYEQYF. Incomplete CDR3 DNA: TGTGCCAGCAGTGTAGCGGGGGGGAGCTACGAG. The V and J genes are TRBV2 and TRBJ2-7; 11 nucleotides line up with TRBD2. The read is 3 residues too short to cover the CDR3 end, so that end is filled in from the germline J gene. The V gene end was trimmed by 4 bases and the J gene end by 3 bases; junction bases not matched to a gene: 2. CDR1 and CDR2 from the germline V gene are SNHLY and FYNNEI. The CDR3 sequence is 14 residues long.

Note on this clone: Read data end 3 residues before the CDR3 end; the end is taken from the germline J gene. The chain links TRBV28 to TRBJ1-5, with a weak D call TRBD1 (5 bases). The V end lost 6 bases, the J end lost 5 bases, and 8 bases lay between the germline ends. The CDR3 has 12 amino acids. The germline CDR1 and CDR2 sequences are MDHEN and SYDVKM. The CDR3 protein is CASRLQDQPQHF. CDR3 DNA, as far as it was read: TGTGCCAGCAGGTTACAGGATCAGCCC.

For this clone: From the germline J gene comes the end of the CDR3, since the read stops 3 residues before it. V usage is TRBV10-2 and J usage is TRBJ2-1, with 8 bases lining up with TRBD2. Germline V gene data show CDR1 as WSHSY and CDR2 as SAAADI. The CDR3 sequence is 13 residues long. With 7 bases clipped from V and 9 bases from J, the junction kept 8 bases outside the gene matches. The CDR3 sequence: CASTPSGSGEQFF. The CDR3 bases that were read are TGCGCCAGCACCCCCAGCGGGAGTGGTGAG.

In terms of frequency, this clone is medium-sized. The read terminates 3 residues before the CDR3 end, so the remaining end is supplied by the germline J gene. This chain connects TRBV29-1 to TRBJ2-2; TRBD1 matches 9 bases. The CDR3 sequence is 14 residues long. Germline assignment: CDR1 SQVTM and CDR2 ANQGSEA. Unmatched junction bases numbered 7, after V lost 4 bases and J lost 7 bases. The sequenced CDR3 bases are TGCAGCGTTGTTATACAGGGGGCGGGCGGGGAG. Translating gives CSVVIQGAGGE. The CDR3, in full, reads CSVVIQGAGGELFF.